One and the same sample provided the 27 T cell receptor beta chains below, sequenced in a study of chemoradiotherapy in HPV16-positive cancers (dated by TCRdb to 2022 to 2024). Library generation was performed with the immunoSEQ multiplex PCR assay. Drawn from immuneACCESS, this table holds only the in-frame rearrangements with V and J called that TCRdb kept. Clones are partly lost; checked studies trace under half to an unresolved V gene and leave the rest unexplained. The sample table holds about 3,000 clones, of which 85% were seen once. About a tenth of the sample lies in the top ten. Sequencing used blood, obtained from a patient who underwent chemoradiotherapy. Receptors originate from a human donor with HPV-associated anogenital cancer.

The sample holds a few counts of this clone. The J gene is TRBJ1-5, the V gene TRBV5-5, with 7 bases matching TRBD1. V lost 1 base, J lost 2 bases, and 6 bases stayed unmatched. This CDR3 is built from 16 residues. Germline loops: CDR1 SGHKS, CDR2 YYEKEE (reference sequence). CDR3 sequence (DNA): TGTGCCAGCAGCTTGATTCAGGGGGAGGGCAATCAGCCCCAGCATTTT. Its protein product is CASSLIQGEGNQPQHF.

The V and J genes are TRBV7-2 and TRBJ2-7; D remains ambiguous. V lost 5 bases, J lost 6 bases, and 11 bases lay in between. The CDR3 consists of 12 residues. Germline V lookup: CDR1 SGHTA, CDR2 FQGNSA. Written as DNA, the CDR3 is TGTGCCAGCAGCAAGAGTAGGGTCGAGCAGTACTTC. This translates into CASSKSRVEQYF.

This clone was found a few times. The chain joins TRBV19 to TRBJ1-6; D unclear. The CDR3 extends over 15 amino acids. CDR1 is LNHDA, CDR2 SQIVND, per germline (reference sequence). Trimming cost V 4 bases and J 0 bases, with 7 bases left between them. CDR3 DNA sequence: TGTGCCAGTAGTACTACAGCCTCCTATAATTCACCCCTCCACTTT. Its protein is CASSTTASYNSPLHF.

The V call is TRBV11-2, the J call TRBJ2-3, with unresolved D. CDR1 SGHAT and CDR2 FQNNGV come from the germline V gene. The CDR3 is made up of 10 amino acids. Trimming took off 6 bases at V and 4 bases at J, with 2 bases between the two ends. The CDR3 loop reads CASRSDTQYF. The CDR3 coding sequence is TGTGCCAGCAGGTCAGATACGCAGTATTTT.

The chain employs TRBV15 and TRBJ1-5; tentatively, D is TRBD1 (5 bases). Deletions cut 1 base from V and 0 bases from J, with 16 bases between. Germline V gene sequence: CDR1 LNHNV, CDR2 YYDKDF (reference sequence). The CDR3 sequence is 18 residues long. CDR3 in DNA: TGTGCCACCAGCAGAGGGCCCTACCGGGGGTTTAGCAATCAGCCCCAGCATTTT. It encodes CATSRGPYRGFSNQPQHF.

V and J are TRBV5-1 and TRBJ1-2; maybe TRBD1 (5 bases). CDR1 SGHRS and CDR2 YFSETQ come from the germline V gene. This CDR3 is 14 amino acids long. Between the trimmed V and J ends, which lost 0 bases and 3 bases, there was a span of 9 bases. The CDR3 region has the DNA TGCGCCAGCAGCTTGGACCTGGGGGACTATGGCTACACCTTC. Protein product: CASSLDLGDYGYTF.

The CDR3 DNA is TGTGCCAGCAGCTCGCCGGGGGACGGACAGAACACTGAAGCTTTCTTT. Protein sequence: CASSSPGDGQNTEAFF. The gene calls are TRBV14 and TRBJ1-1; possible D gene TRBD1, 5 bases. Germline CDR1 reads SGHDN; CDR2 reads FVKESK. V gave up 5 bases and J gave up 1 base, with 17 bases separating them. This CDR3 region has 16 residues.

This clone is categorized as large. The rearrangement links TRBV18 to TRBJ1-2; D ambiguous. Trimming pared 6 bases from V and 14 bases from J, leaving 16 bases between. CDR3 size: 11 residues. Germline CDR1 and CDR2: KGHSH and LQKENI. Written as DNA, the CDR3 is TGTGCCAGCTCCGACGGGGAGGTAGAGACCTTC. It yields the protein CASSDGEVETF.

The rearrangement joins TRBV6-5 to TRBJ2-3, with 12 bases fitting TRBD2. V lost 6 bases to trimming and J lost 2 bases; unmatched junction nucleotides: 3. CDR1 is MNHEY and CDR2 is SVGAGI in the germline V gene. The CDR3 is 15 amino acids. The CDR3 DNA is TGTGCCAGCAGAAGACTAGCGGGGGACACAGATACGCAGTATTTT. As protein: CASRRLAGDTDTQYF.

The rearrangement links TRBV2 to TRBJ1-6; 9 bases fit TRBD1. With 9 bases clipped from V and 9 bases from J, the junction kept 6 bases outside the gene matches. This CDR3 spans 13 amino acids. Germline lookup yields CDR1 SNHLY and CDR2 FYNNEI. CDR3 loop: CARGGQGISPLHF. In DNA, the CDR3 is TGTGCCAGAGGGGGACAGGGAATTTCACCCCTCCACTTT.

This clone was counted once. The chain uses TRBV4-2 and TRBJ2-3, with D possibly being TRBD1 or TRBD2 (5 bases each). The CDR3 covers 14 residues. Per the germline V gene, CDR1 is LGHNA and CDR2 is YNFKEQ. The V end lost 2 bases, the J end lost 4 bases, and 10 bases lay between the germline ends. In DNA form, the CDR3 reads TGTGCCAGCAGCCAACAAGTGGGGGCAGATACGCAGTATTTT. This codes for CASSQQVGADTQYF.

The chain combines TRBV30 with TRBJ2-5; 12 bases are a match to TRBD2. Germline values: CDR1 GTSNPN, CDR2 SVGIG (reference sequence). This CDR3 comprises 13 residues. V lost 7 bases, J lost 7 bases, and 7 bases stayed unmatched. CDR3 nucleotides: TGTGCCTACCCTCCTAGCGGGGGGGGGACCCAGTACTTC. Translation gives CAYPPSGGGTQYF.

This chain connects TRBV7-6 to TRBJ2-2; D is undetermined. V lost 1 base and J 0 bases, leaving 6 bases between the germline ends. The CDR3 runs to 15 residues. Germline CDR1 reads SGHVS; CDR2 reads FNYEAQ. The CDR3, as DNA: TGTGCCAGCAGCTTAGATCCGGCGAACACCGGGGAGCTGTTTTTT. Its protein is CASSLDPANTGELFF. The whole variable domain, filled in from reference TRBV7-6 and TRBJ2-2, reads GAGVSQSPRYKVTKRGQDVALRCDPISGHVSLYWYRQALGQGPEFLTYFNYEAQQDKSGLPNDRFSAERPEGSISTLTIQRTEQRDSAMYRCASSLDPANTGELFFGEGSRLTVL.

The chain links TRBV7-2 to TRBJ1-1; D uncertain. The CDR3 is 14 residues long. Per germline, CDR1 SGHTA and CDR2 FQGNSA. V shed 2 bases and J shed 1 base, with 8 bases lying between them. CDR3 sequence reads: CASSLSAGNTEAFF. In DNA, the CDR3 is TGTGCCAGCAGCTTATCTGCGGGGAACACTGAAGCTTTCTTT.

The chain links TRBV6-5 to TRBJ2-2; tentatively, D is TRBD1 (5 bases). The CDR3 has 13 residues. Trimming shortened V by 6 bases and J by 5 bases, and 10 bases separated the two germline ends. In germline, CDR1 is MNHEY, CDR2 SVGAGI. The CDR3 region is CASRITGTGELFF. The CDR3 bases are TGTGCCAGCAGGATCACAGGAACCGGGGAGCTGTTTTTT.

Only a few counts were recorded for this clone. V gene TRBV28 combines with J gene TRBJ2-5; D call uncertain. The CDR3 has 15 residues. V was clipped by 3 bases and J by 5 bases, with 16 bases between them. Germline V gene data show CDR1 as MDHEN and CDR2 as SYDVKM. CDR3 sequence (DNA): TGTGCCAGCAGTTTGAGTAGGGTGGAGAAGGAGACCCAGTACTTC. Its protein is CASSLSRVEKETQYF.

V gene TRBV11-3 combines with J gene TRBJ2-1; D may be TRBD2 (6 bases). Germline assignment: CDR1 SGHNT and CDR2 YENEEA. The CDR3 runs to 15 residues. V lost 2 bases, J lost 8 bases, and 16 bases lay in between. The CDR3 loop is CASSLNSGGLDEQFF. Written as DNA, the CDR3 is TGTGCCAGCAGCTTAAACTCTGGGGGGTTGGATGAGCAGTTCTTC.

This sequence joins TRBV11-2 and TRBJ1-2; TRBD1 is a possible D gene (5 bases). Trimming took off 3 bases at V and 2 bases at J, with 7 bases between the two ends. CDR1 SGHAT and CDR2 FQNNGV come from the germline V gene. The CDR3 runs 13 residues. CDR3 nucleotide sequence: TGTGCCAGCAGCTTGACAGCAAACTATGGCTACACCTTC. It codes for CASSLTANYGYTF.

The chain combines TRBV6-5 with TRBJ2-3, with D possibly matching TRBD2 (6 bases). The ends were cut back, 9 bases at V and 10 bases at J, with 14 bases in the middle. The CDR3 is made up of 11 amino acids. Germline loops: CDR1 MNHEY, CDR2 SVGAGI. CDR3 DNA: TGTGCCAGAAAAGGGACTTCCCCGCAGTATTTT. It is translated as CARKGTSPQYF.

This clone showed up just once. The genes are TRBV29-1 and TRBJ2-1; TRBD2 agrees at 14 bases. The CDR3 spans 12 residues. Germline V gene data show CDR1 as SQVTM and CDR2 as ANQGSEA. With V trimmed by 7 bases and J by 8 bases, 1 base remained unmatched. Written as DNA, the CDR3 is TGCAGCGGGGGACTAGCGGGAGATGAGCAGTTCTTC. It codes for CSGGLAGDEQFF.

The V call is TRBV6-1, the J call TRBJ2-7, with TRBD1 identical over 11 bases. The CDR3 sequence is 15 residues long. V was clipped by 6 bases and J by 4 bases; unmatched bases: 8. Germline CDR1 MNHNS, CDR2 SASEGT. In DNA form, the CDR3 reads TGTGCCAGCAGCGTCCGGGACAGGGGGGATTACGAGCAGTACTTC. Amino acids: CASSVRDRGDYEQYF.

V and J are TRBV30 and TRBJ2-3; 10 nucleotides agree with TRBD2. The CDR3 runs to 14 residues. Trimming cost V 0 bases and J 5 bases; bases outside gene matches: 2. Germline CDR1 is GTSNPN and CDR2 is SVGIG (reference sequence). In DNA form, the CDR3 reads TGTGCCTGGAGTGTATCTAGCGGGGGAGATACGCAGTATTTT. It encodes CAWSVSSGGDTQYF.

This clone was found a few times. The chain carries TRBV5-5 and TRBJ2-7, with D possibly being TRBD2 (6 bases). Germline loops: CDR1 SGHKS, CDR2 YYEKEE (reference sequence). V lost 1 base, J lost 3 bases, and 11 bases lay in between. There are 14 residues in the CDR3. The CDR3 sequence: CASSLWGELYEQYV. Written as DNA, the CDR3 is TGTGCCAGCAGCTTGTGGGGGGAACTCTACGAGCAGTACGTC.

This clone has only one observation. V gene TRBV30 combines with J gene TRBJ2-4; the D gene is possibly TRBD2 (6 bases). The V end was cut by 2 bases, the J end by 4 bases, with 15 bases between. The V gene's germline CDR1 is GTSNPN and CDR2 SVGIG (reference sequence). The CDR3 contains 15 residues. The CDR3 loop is CAWSSLSGIKNIQYF. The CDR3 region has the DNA TGTGCCTGGAGTAGCCTTAGCGGAATTAAAAACATTCAGTACTTC.

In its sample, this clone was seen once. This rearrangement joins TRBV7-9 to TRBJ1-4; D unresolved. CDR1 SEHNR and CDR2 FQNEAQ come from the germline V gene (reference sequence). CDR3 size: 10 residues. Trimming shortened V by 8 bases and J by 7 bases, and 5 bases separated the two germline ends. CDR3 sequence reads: CASSGEKLFF. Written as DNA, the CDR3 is TGTGCCAGCTCGGGTGAAAAACTGTTTTTT. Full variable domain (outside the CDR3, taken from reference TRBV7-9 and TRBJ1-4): DTGVSQNPRHKITKRGQNVTFRCDPISEHNRLYWYRQTLGQGPEFLTYFQNEAQLEKSRLLSDRFSAERPKGSFSTLEIQRTEQGDSAMYLCASSGEKLFFGSGTQLSVL.

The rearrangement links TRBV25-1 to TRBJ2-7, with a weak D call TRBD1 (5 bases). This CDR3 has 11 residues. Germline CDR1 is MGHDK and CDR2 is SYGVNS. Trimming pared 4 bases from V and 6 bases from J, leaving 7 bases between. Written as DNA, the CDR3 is TGTGCCAGCAGTGTAAGGGGCGAGCAGTACTTC. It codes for CASSVRGEQYF.

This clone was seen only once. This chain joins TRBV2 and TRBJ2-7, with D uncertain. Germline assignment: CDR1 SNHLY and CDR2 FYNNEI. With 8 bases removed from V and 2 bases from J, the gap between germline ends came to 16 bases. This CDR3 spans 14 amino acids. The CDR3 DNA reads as TGTGCCAGCCGACCGACCCGACCAACCTACGAGCAGTACTTC. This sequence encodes CASRPTRPTYEQYF.